This T cell receptor beta chain was obtained from a study of blood T cell repertoires in COVID-19. In the study overall: Donors in the United States, Italy and Spain gave samples during acute or convalescent COVID-19. Sources were T cells, B-cell-depleted T cells, or PBMCs; the material itself was cDNA or gDNA.

The germline V gene has CDR1 ENHRY and CDR2 SYGVKD. The ends lost 11 bases at V and 6 bases at J; junction bases unmatched: 9. This CDR3 has 12 amino acids. Per the study methods: Reference gene primer amplification gave estimated nucleated cell counts. Only in-frame clones appear in the TCRdb table, and some are missing; sequencing was by immunoSEQ multiplex PCR. V and J calls and clone size are as listed in that table; D and trimming were resolved from the DNA. This table holds 93,000 or so clones, 89% found once. The sequencing input was peripheral blood. The rearrangement uses TRBV10-3 and TRBJ1-2, with TRBD1 identical over 7 bases. The origin of this receptor is a woman aged 55-70 years with acute or convalescent COVID-19. CDR3 region: CAVAGGGDGYTF. CDR3 bases: TGTGCCGTCGCAGGGGGAGGCGATGGCTACACCTTC.